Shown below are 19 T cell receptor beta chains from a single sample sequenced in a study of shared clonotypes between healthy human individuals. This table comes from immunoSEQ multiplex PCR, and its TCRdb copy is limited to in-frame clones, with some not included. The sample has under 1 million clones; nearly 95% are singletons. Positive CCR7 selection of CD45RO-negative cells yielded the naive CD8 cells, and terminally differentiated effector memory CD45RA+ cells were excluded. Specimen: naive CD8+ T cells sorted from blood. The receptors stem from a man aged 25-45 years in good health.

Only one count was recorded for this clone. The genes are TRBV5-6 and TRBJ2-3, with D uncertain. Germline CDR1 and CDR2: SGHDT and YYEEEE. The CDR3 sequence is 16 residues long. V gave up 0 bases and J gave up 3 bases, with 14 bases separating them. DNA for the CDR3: TGTGCCAGCAGCTTGGGATCGGACGGTCTGACAGATACGCAGTATTTT. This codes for CASSLGSDGLTDTQYF. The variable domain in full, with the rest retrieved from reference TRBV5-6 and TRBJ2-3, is DAGVTQSPTHLIKTRGQQVTLRCSPKSGHDTVSWYQQALGQGPQFIFQYYEEEERQRGNFPDRFSGHQFPNYSSELNVNALLLGDSALYLCASSLGSDGLTDTQYFGPGTRLTVL.

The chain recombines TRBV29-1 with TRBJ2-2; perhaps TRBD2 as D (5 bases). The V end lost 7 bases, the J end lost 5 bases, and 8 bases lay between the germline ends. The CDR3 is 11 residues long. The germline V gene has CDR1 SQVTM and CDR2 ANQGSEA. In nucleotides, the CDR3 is TGCAGCGCTAAGCGGACCGGGGAGCTGTTTTTT. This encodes CSAKRTGELFF.

Written as DNA, the CDR3 is TGTGCCAGCAGCCATGAACCTGGTGAAAAACTGTTTTTT. It encodes CASSHEPGEKLFF. The chain uses TRBV7-9 and TRBJ1-4; no clear D. This CDR3 has 13 residues. Germline V lookup: CDR1 SEHNR, CDR2 FQNEAQ (reference sequence). V lost 5 bases and J 7 bases, leaving 11 bases between the germline ends.

The CDR3: CAAGQGAYEQYF. The CDR3, as DNA: TGTGCCGCAGGACAGGGGGCATACGAGCAGTACTTC. The chain combines TRBV6-5 with TRBJ2-7; 11 bases align to TRBD1. Germline V gene sequence: CDR1 MNHEY, CDR2 SVGAGI. The V and J ends lost 11 bases and 4 bases, in that order; junction bases with no gene match: 4. This CDR3 is built from 12 residues.

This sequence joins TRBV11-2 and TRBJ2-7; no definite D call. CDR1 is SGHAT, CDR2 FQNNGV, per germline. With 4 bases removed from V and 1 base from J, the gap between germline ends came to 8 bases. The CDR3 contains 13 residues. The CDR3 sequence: CASSWVLSYEQYF. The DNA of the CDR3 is TGTGCCAGCAGCTGGGTGCTATCCTACGAGCAGTACTTC. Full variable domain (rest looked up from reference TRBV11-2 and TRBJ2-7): EAGVAQSPRYKIIEKRQSVAFWCNPISGHATLYWYQQILGQGPKLLIQFQNNGVVDDSQLPKDRFSAERLKGVDSTLKIQPAKLEDSAVYLCASSWVLSYEQYFGPGTRLTVT.

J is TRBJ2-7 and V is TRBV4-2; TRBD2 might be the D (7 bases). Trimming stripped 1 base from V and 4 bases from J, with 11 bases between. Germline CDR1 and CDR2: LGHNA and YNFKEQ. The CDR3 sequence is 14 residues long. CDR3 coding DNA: TGTGCCAGCAGCCAAGGGGAGGGGGAATACGAGCAGTACTTC. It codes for CASSQGEGEYEQYF.

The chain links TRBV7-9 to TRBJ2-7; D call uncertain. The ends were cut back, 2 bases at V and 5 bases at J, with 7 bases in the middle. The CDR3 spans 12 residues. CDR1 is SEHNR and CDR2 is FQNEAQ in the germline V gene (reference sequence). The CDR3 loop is CASSLFLHEQYF. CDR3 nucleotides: TGTGCCAGCAGCTTATTTCTCCACGAGCAGTACTTC.

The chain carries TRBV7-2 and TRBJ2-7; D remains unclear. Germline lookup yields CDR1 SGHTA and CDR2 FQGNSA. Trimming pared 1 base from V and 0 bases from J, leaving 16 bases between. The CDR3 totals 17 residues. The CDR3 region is CASSLEDGVSFSYEQYF. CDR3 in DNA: TGTGCCAGCAGCTTAGAGGACGGAGTAAGTTTCTCCTACGAGCAGTACTTC.

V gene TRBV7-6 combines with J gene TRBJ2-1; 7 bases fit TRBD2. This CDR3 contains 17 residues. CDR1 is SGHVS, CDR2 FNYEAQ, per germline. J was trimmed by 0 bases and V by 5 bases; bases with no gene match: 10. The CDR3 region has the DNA TGTGCCAGCAGCCCGATCGCCGGGACTAACTCCTACAATGAGCAGTTCTTC. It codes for CASSPIAGTNSYNEQFF.

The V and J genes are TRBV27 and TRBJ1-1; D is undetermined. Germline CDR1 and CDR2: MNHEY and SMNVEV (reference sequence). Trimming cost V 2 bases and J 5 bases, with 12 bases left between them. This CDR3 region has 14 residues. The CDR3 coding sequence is TGTGCCAGCAGTTTAAGGGAGGGAAGAACTGAAGCTTTCTTT. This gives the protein CASSLREGRTEAFF.

The CDR3 sequence: CASSPAGPGSYEQYF. CDR3 bases: TGTGCCAGCAGCCCCGCAGGGCCAGGTTCCTACGAGCAGTACTTC. The chain carries TRBV6-5 and TRBJ2-7; the D gene is possibly TRBD1 (5 bases). Per germline, CDR1 MNHEY and CDR2 SVGAGI. V shed 6 bases and J shed 1 base, with 16 bases lying between them. CDR3 length: 15 amino acids.

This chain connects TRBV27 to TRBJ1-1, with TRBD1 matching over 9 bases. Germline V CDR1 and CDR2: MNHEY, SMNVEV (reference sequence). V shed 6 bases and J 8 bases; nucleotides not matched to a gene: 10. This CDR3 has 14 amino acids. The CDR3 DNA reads TGTGCCAGCAGGGCCGGGACAGGGTGGGCAGAAGCTTTCTTT. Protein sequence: CASRAGTGWAEAFF.

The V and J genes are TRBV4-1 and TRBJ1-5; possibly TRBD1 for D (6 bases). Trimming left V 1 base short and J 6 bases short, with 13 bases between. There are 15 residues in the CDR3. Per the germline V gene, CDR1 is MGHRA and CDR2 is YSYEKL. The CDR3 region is CASSQGAGVGQPQHF. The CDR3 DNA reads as TGCGCCAGCAGCCAAGGGGCAGGGGTAGGTCAGCCCCAGCATTTT.

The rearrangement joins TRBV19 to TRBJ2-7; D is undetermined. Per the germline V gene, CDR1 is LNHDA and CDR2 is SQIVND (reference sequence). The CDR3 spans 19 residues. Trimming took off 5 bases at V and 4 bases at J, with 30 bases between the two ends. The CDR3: CASSPSRPFTVAGGYEQYF. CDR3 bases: TGTGCCAGTAGTCCATCTCGCCCCTTCACAGTCGCCGGTGGGTACGAGCAGTACTTC.

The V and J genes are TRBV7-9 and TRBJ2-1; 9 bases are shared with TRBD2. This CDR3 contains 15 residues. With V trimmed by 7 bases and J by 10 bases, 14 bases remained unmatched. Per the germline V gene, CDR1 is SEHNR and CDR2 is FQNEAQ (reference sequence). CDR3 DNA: TGTGCCAGCACCAACGGGGGACTAGCACATTACGAGCAGTTCTTC. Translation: CASTNGGLAHYEQFF.

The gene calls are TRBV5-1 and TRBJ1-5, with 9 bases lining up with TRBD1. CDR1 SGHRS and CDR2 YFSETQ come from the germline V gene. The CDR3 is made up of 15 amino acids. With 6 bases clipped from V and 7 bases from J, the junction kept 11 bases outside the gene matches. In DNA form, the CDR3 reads TGCGCCAGCAAGTTAGGGACAGGGTTGTGGCAGCCCCAGCATTTT. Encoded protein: CASKLGTGLWQPQHF. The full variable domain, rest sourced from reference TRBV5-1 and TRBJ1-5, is KAGVTQTPRYLIKTRGQQVTLSCSPISGHRSVSWYQQTPGQGLQFLFEYFSETQRNKGNFPGRFSGRQFSNSRSEMNVSTLELGDSALYLCASKLGTGLWQPQHFGDGTRLSIL.

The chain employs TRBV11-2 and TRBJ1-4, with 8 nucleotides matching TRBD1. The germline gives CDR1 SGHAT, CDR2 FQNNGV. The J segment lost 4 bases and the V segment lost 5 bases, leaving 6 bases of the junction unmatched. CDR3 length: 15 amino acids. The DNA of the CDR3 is TGTGCCAGCAGCCTCCGACAGGGGTTTAATGAAAAACTGTTTTTT. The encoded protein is CASSLRQGFNEKLFF.

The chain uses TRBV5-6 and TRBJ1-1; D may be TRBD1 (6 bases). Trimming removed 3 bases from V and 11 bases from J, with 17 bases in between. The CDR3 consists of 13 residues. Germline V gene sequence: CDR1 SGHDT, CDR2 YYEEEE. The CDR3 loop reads CASSSGSRGEAFF. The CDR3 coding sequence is TGTGCCAGCAGCTCAGGTAGCAGGGGTGAGGCTTTCTTT.

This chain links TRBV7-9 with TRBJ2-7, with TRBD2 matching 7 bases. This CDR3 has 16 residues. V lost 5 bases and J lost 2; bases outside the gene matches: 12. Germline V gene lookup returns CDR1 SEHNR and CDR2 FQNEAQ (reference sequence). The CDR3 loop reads CASSRVGGFVTYEQYF. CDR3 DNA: TGTGCCAGCAGCCGTGTGGGGGGGTTCGTGACCTACGAGCAGTACTTC.